The 24 T cell receptor beta chains below all came from one sample that was sequenced in a study of post-analysis software for immune sequencing data. Study outcomes and limitations: TRBV5-6, TRBV5-1 and TRBV20-1 belonged to a set of about five TRBV segments that were more frequent in patients than controls.

No cognate antigen is known for these TCRs. Built from TCR beta cDNA, the libraries had unique molecular identifiers in them. TCRdb passed the PCR reads through MiXCR, listing each CDR3 protein once. Here the sample spans about 620,000 distinct CDR3 sequences, 44% being singletons. Sequenced: blood. The origin of the receptors is a girl between 5 and 17 years old with multiple sclerosis.

The chain uses TRBV5-1 and TRBJ1-2; D not certain. V was cut by 5 bases and J by 4 bases, with 15 bases left in between. CDR3 length equals 14 residues. Germline V lookup: CDR1 SGHRS, CDR2 YFSETQ. CDR3 region: CASSSSWGGYGYTF. The CDR3 DNA reads TGCGCCAGCAGTTCCTCTTGGGGAGGCTATGGCTACACCTTC. Variable domain in full (rest from reference TRBV5-1 and TRBJ1-2): KAGVTQTPRYLIKTRGQQVTLSCSPISGHRSVSWYQQTPGQGLQFLFEYFSETQRNKGNFPGRFSGRQFSNSRSEMNVSTLELGDSALYLCASSSSWGGYGYTFGSGTRLTVV.

A few counts support this clonotype. CDR3 protein: CAWSQGAETQYF. The CDR3 DNA is TGTGCCTGGAGTCAGGGGGCAGAGACCCAGTACTTC. This chain joins TRBV30 and TRBJ2-5, with 8 bases aligning to TRBD1. Germline assignment: CDR1 GTSNPN and CDR2 SVGIG (reference sequence). This CDR3 spans 12 amino acids. The V segment lost 2 bases and the J segment 4 bases; nucleotides outside the gene matches: 0.

This clonotype has just a few counts. The chain uses TRBV15 and TRBJ2-3; 7 nucleotides match TRBD2. CDR3 length: 14 amino acids. Germline CDR1 LNHNV, CDR2 YYDKDF (reference sequence). The V and J ends lost 5 bases and 0 bases, in that order; junction bases with no gene match: 2. The CDR3 region has the DNA TGTGCCACCAGCGGGGGGGATAGCACAGATACGCAGTATTTT. This encodes CATSGGDSTDTQYF.

The chain has TRBV7-2 and TRBJ2-7, with D perhaps TRBD1 or TRBD2 (5 bases each). Deletions cut 2 bases from V and 2 bases from J, with 10 bases between. The germline gives CDR1 SGHTA, CDR2 FQGNSA. CDR3 length equals 14 residues. CDR3: CASSLHKGPYEQYF. CDR3 DNA sequence: TGTGCCAGCAGCTTACATAAGGGACCCTACGAGCAGTACTTC.

The chain couples TRBV5-1 to TRBJ2-3, with 7 bases that match TRBD1. V shed 1 base, J shed 2 bases, and the junction held 4 bases outside the gene matches. This CDR3 region has 15 residues. Germline values: CDR1 SGHRS, CDR2 YFSETQ. The CDR3 sequence: CASSLSQGSTDTQYF. The CDR3 DNA reads TGCGCCAGCAGCTTGTCACAGGGGTCCACAGATACGCAGTATTTT. The whole variable domain, remainder taken from reference TRBV5-1 and TRBJ2-3, is KAGVTQTPRYLIKTRGQQVTLSCSPISGHRSVSWYQQTPGQGLQFLFEYFSETQRNKGNFPGRFSGRQFSNSRSEMNVSTLELGDSALYLCASSLSQGSTDTQYFGPGTRLTVL.

On this clonotype: An end of the junction does not agree with germline; a read error may underlie this. The chain employs TRBV19 and TRBJ1-1; possible D gene TRBD1, 5 bases. CDR1 is LNHDA, CDR2 SQIVND, per germline (reference sequence). The CDR3 contains 13 residues. The chain's CDR3 is CASSPKGNPEAFF. The CDR3 DNA is TGTGCCAGTAGTCCTAAGGGGAACCCTGAAGCTTTCTTT.

The V and J genes are TRBV6-5 and TRBJ1-5, with TRBD1 matching 7 bases. Looked up from germline, CDR1 is MNHEY and CDR2 is SVGAGI. This CDR3 region has 17 residues. V lost 8 bases to trimming and J lost 5 bases; unmatched junction nucleotides: 18. The CDR3 loop reads CASGYPGGSGHYQPQHF. In DNA form, the CDR3 reads TGTGCCAGCGGGTACCCAGGGGGATCCGGACATTATCAGCCCCAGCATTTT.

In this sample, this clonotype turned up once. The rearrangement joins TRBV24-1 to TRBJ2-1, with TRBD2 identical over 10 bases. CDR3 size: 18 residues. Looked up from germline, CDR1 is KGHDR and CDR2 is SFDVKD. V shed 4 bases and J 2 bases; nucleotides not matched to a gene: 10. The CDR3 region has the DNA TGTGCCACCAGTGACCCCAGGGGTAGCGGGAGGACCTACAATGAGCAGTTCTTC. It specifies CATSDPRGSGRTYNEQFF.

This chain links TRBV13 with TRBJ1-1; the D is unclear. The germline gives CDR1 PRHDT, CDR2 FYEKMQ (reference sequence). The CDR3 totals 14 residues. Deletions cut 4 bases from V and 1 base from J, with 10 bases between. The CDR3 region is CASSYRTPNTEAFF. In nucleotides, the CDR3 is TGTGCCAGCAGCTATCGGACGCCGAACACTGAAGCTTTCTTT.

This clonotype is a singleton in its sample. The chain recombines TRBV7-8 with TRBJ2-5; 10 bases are shared with TRBD2. The J call is in doubt because the DNA end fits TRBJ2-7 better. Per the germline V gene, CDR1 is SGHVS and CDR2 is FQNEAQ. This CDR3 is 14 amino acids long. The CDR3 region has the DNA TGTGCCAGCATCGATCTAGCGGGAGTTTCCGAGCAGTACTTC. Its protein product is CASIDLAGVSEQYF.

V and J are TRBV29-1 and TRBJ2-1; D tentatively reads TRBD1 or TRBD2 (6 bases each). Germline CDR1 is SQVTM and CDR2 is ANQGSEA. This CDR3 contains 15 residues. V gave up 8 bases and J gave up 1 base, with 18 bases separating them. CDR3 residues: CSLEMGGPSYNEQFF. DNA for the CDR3: TGCAGCCTCGAGATGGGGGGCCCATCCTACAATGAGCAGTTCTTC.

The chain carries TRBV13 and TRBJ2-1; a possible D gene is TRBD2 (5 bases). Germline CDR1 and CDR2: PRHDT and FYEKMQ (reference sequence). CDR3 length: 15 amino acids. V shed 5 bases and J shed 0 bases, with 11 bases lying between them. DNA for the CDR3: TGTGCCAGCAGCCGGACTTGGAGCTCCTACAATGAGCAGTTCTTC. As protein: CASSRTWSSYNEQFF.

The J gene is TRBJ2-4, the V gene TRBV5-6; TRBD1 matches at 10 bases. This CDR3 spans 13 amino acids. CDR1 and CDR2 (germline): SGHDT, YYEEEE. V lost 2 bases to trimming and J lost 9 bases; unmatched junction nucleotides: 2. CDR3 loop: CASSFRDRGIQYF. The CDR3 DNA reads as TGTGCCAGCAGCTTTCGGGACAGGGGCATTCAGTACTTC.

J is TRBJ2-5 and V is TRBV6-6, with D unclear. The V end lost 0 bases, the J end lost 1 base, and 9 bases lay between the germline ends. Germline-derived CDR1 and CDR2 are MNHNY and SVGAGI (reference sequence). The CDR3 spans 15 residues. The CDR3 DNA reads TGTGCCAGCAGTTACTCGCAGGCCTTCCAAGAGACCCAGTACTTC. This sequence encodes CASSYSQAFQETQYF.

This clonotype has more than one count but fewer than ten. V gene TRBV12-3 or TRBV12-4 combines with J gene TRBJ1-2; 8 nucleotides align to TRBD1. The CDR3 is 13 residues long. V lost 6 bases, J lost 7 bases, and 7 bases stayed unmatched. The CDR3 here is CASSLDREFGYTF. The CDR3 DNA is TGTGCCAGCAGCCTGGACAGGGAATTTGGCTACACCTTC.

The chain couples TRBV12-3 or TRBV12-4 to TRBJ2-7; no firm D call. This CDR3 has 14 residues. Between the trimmed V and J ends, which lost 2 bases and 1 base, there was a span of 9 bases. CDR3 sequence (DNA): TGTGCCAGCAGTTTATTCGATCCATCCTACGAGCAGTACTTC. Its protein product is CASSLFDPSYEQYF.

The V and J genes are TRBV5-1 and TRBJ2-1; 8 bases match TRBD2. The CDR3 sequence is 14 residues long. With 2 bases clipped from V and 6 bases from J, the junction kept 4 bases outside the gene matches. Germline assignment: CDR1 SGHRS and CDR2 YFSETQ. The CDR3 DNA reads as TGCGCCAGCAGCTTCCAGCGGGAGAGCAATGAGCAGTTCTTC. This encodes CASSFQRESNEQFF.

This clonotype was observed a handful of times. The chain is built from TRBV9 and TRBJ2-3; D may be TRBD2 (6 bases). The CDR3 runs to 15 residues. V lost 0 bases, J lost 2 bases, and 10 bases lay in between. CDR1 and CDR2 (germline): SGDLS, YYNGEE. The CDR3 DNA follows: TGTGCCAGCAGCGTAGCGGGCGGGGACACAGATACGCAGTATTTT. This sequence encodes CASSVAGGDTDTQYF.

The J gene is TRBJ1-2, the V gene TRBV7-9, with D perhaps matching TRBD1 (6 bases). Germline-derived CDR1 and CDR2 are SEHNR and FQNEAQ (reference sequence). Trimming stripped 4 bases from V and 8 bases from J, with 17 bases between. The CDR3 contains 14 residues. The CDR3 here is CASSSTAQGKGYTF. CDR3 nucleotide sequence: TGTGCCAGCAGCTCGACAGCCCAGGGGAAGGGCTACACCTTC. Full variable domain (rest looked up from reference TRBV7-9 and TRBJ1-2): DTGVSQNPRHKITKRGQNVTFRCDPISEHNRLYWYRQTLGQGPEFLTYFQNEAQLEKSRLLSDRFSAERPKGSFSTLEIQRTEQGDSAMYLCASSSTAQGKGYTFGSGTRLTVV.

This clonotype was detected only a few times. The chain is built from TRBV15 and TRBJ2-3; D is unresolved. Germline CDR1 reads LNHNV; CDR2 reads YYDKDF (reference sequence). This CDR3 has 16 residues. Deletions cut 4 bases from V and 1 base from J, with 15 bases between. The CDR3 region is CATSTSVRVGTDTQYF. CDR3 in DNA: TGTGCCACCAGCACCTCGGTCCGGGTGGGCACAGATACGCAGTATTTT.

This clonotype appeared a few times. The rearrangement uses TRBV5-6 and TRBJ1-5; D gene ambiguous. V dropped 0 bases and J dropped 3 bases, with 13 bases sitting between them. CDR1 SGHDT and CDR2 YYEEEE come from the germline V gene. This CDR3 is built from 16 residues. The CDR3 is CASSLASGRNNQPQHF. CDR3 bases: TGTGCCAGCAGCTTGGCTTCCGGGAGGAACAATCAGCCCCAGCATTTT.

This clonotype was counted only a few times. This chain uses TRBV20-1 with TRBJ1-2; 9 bases line up with TRBD1. Germline V gives CDR1 DFQATT, CDR2 SNEGSKA (reference sequence). The J segment lost 4 bases and the V segment lost 4 bases, leaving 13 bases of the junction unmatched. The CDR3 length is 16 residues. The CDR3 DNA reads TGCAGTGCTACCATCTTACAGGGGGCGAGGGTCTATGGCTACACCTTC. Residues: CSATILQGARVYGYTF.

The chain joins TRBV5-1 to TRBJ2-1; D is undetermined. The CDR3 is 14 amino acids. Between the trimmed V and J ends, which lost 0 bases and 10 bases, there was a span of 14 bases. Per germline, CDR1 SGHRS and CDR2 YFSETQ. The CDR3 reads CASSLEATALEQFF. Here the CDR3 DNA reads TGCGCCAGCAGCTTGGAGGCAACCGCCCTGGAGCAGTTCTTC.

This clonotype occurred a few times. The chain uses TRBV3-1 and TRBJ2-4; D call uncertain. Trimming stripped 1 base from V and 0 bases from J, with 7 bases between. The length of the CDR3 is 15 residues. Germline V gene sequence: CDR1 LGHDT, CDR2 YNNKEL (reference sequence). CDR3: CASSQGRLAKNIQYF. In DNA, the CDR3 is TGTGCCAGCAGCCAAGGTCGCCTAGCCAAAAACATTCAGTACTTC.